These 3 T cell receptor beta chains originate from one sample sequenced in a study of T cell responses to AZD1222 COVID-19 vaccine. TCRdb's table, derived via immunoSEQ multiplex PCR, lists solely in-frame clones and lacks some. The sample records approximately 110,000 clones, about 87% being singletons. The starting material was peripheral blood, obtained on day 0 of AZD1222 vaccination. These TCRs come from an adult in good health.

The chain combines TRBV9 with TRBJ2-1; no firm D call. Germline V CDR1 and CDR2: SGDLS, YYNGEE. The germline V and J ends were trimmed by 3 bases and 5 bases, with 3 bases remaining between them. The CDR3 covers 11 residues. Written as DNA, the CDR3 is TGTGCCAGCAGCGCCCACAATGAGCAGTTCTTC. Protein product: CASSAHNEQFF.

The CDR3 nucleotides read TGTGCCAGCAGCCGAAACAGTGGGGCCAACGTCCTGACTTTC. Protein sequence: CASSRNSGANVLTF. The chain is built from TRBV6-5 and TRBJ2-6, with unresolved D. Trimming removed 6 bases at V and 3 bases at J, with 9 bases between. From germline, CDR1 is MNHEY and CDR2 SVGAGI. This CDR3 is built from 14 residues.

This sequence joins TRBV12-3 or TRBV12-4 and TRBJ2-2, with D hard to call. V was pared by 6 bases and J by 7 bases, with 6 bases between. The CDR3 covers 11 residues. CDR3 sequence (DNA): TGTGCCAGCAGCCAAATCGGGGAGCTGTTTTTT. Its translation: CASSQIGELFF.